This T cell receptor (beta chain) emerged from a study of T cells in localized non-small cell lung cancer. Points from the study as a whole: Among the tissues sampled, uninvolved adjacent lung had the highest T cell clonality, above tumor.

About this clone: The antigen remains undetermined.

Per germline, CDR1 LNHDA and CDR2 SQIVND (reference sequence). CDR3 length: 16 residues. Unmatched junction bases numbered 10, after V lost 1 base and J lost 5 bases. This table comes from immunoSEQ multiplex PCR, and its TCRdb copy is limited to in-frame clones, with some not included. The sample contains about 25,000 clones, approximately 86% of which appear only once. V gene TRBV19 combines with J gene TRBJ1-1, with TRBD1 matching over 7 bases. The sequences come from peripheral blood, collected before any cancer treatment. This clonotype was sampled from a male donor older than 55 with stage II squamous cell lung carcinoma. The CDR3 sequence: CASSIVYSRGKTEAFF. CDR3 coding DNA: TGTGCCAGTAGTATAGTCTACTCCAGGGGGAAGACTGAAGCTTTCTTT.